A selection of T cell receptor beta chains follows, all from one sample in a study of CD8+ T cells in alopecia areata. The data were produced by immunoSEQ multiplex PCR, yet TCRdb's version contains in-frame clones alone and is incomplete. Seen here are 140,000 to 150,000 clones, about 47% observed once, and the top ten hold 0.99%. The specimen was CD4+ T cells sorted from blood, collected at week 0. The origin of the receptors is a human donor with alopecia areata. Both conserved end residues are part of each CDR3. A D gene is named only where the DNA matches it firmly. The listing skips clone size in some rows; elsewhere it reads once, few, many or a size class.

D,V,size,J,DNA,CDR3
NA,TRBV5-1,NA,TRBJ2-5,TGCGCCAGCAGCTTGGCACAGTTCCAAGAGACCCAGTACTTC,CASSLAQFQETQYF
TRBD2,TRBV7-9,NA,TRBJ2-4,TGTGCCAGCAGCTTGTCGGGAGGTCTAGCCAAAAACATTCAGTACTTC,CASSLSGGLAKNIQYF
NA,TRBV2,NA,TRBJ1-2,TGTGCCTCAACGGACAGAGGACTTGTGGAGGGCACCTTC,CASTDRGLVEGTF
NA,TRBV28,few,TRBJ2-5,TGTGCCATCACGGAGCGAGAGACCCAGTACTTC,CAITERETQYF
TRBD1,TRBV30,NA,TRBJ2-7,TGTGCCTGGAGCGGGACCGGGACAGGGACCCCCTACGAGCAGTACTTC,CAWSGTGTGTPYEQYF
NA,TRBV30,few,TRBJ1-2,TGTGCCTGGAGTGAAGGGTACTATGGCTACACCTTC,CAWSEGYYGYTF
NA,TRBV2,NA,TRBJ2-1,TGTGCCAGCAGTGAACAGAGGCTGACAGAGCAGTTCTTC,CASSEQRLTEQFF
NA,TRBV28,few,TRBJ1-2,TGTGCCAGCAGTTTTCCGCAGGGTAACTATGGCTACACCTTC,CASSFPQGNYGYTF
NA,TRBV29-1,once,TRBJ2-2,TGCAGTACGGACGAGCTGTTTTTT,CSTDELFF
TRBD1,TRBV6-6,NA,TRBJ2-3,TGTGCCAGCAGTTGGGGACAGGGGGCGGTAGATACGCAGTATTTT,CASSWGQGAVDTQYF
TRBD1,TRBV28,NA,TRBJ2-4,TGTGCCAGCAGCTCCGGGACAGCGCGAGCCAAAAACATTCAGTACTTC,CASSSGTARAKNIQYF
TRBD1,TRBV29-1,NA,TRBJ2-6,TGCAGCGTGGGGACAGGGGGATCTGGGGCCAACGTCCTGACTTTC,CSVGTGGSGANVLTF